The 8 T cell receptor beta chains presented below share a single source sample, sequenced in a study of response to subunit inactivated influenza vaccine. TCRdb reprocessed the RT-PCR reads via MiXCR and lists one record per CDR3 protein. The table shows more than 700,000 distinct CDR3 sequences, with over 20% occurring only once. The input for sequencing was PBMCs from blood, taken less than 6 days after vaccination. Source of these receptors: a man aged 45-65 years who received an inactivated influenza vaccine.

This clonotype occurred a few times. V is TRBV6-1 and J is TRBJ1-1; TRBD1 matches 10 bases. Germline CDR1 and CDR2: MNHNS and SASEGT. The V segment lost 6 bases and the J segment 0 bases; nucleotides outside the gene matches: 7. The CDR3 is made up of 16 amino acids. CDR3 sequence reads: CASRKGTGALNTEAFF. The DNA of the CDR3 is TGTGCCAGCAGGAAGGGGACAGGGGCATTGAACACTGAAGCTTTCTTT.

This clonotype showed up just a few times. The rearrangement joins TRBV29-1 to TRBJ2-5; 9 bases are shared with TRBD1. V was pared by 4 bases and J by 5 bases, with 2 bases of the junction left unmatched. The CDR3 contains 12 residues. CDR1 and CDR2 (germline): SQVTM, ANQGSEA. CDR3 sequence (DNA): TGCAGCGTTGGACAGGGGGTCGAGACCCAGTACTTC. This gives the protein CSVGQGVETQYF.

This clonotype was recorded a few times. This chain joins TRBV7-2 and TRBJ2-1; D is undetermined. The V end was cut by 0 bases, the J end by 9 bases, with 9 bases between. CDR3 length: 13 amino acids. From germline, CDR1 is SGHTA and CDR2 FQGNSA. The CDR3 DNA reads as TGTGCCAGCAGCTTAGCCGTACTGAGTGAGCAGTTCTTC. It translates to CASSLAVLSEQFF.

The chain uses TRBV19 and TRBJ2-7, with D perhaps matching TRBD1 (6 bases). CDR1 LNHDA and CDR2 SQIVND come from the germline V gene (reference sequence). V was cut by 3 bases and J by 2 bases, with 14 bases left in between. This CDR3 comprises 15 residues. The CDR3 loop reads CASSMSDRRAYEQYF. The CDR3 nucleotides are TGTGCCAGTAGTATGAGCGACAGGAGAGCCTACGAGCAGTACTTC.

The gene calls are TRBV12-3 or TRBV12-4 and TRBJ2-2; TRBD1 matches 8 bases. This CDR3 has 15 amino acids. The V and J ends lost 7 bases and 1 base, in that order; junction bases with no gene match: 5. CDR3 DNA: TGTGCCAGCACCCGGACAGGGCTGAACACCGGGGAGCTGTTTTTT. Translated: CASTRTGLNTGELFF.

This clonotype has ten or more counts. This CDR3 reads CAISDGASGADTQYF. The CDR3 DNA sequence: TGTGCCATCAGTGATGGAGCCTCAGGGGCAGATACGCAGTATTTT. The V and J genes are TRBV10-3 and TRBJ2-3; tentatively, D is TRBD1 (6 bases). The CDR3 contains 15 residues. V lost 3 bases, J lost 4 bases, and 14 bases lay in between. CDR1 and CDR2 from the germline V gene are ENHRY and SYGVKD.

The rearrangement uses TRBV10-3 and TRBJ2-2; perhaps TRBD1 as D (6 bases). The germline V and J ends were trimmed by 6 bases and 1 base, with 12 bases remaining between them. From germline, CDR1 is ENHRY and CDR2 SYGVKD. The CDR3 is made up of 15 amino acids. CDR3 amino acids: CAISPGTMNTGELFF. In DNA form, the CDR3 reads TGTGCCATCAGCCCCGGGACAATGAACACCGGGGAGCTGTTTTTT.

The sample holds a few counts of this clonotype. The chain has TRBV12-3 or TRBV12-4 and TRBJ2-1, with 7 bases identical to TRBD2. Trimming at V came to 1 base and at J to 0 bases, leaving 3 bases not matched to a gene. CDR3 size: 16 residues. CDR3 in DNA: TGTGCCAGCAGTTTAGTAGCGGGTACCTCCTACAATGAGCAGTTCTTC. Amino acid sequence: CASSLVAGTSYNEQFF.